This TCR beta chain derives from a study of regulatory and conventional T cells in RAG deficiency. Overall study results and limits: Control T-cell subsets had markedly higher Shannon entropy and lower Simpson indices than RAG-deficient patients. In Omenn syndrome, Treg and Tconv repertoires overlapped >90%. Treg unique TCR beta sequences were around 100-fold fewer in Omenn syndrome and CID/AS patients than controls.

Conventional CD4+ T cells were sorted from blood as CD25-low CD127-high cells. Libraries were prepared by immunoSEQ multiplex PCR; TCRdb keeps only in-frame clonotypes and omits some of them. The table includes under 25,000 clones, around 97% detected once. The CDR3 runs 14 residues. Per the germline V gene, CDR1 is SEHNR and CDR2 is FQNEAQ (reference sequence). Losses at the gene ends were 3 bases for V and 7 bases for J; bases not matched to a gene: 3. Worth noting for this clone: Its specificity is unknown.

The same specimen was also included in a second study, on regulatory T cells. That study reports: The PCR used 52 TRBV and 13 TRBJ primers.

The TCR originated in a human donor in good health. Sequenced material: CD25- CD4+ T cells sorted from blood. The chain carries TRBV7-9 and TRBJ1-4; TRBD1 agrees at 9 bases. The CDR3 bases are TGTGCCAGCAGCTTGACAGGGGGTGGTGAAAAACTGTTTTTT. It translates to CASSLTGGGEKLFF.